The 24 T cell receptor beta chains presented below share a single source sample, sequenced in a study of response to subunit inactivated influenza vaccine (dated by TCRdb to between 2018 and 2020). The library was generated by RT-PCR. Sequencing instrument: Illumina HiSeq 2500. The raw public data were reprocessed by TCRdb itself: fastp quality trimming at Q25, MiXCR clonotype calling, in-frame beta chains only. CDR3 protein sequences are deduplicated, and each keeps its most common genes and DNA. The sample table shows fewer than 550,000 distinct CDR3 sequences, and over 25% are seen once. The ten largest clones add up to approximately 2% of the sample. The specimen comprised CD4+ T cells sorted from PBMCs, sampled roughly 5 days after vaccination. The receptors originated from a man in his forties or fifties who received an inactivated influenza vaccine. Donor details come from another sample of the same person, matched by shared clones.

The sample holds a few counts of this clonotype. This chain links TRBV20-1 with TRBJ2-5; D might be TRBD2 (7 bases). Looked up from germline, CDR1 is DFQATT and CDR2 is SNEGSKA (reference sequence). The CDR3 covers 14 residues. The V end was cut by 5 bases, the J end by 0 bases, with 13 bases between. CDR3 sequence reads: CSAHRGANQETQYF. CDR3 DNA sequence: TGCAGTGCTCACCGGGGGGCGAACCAAGAGACCCAGTACTTC.

The chain carries TRBV7-2 and TRBJ1-6; a possible D gene is TRBD1 (5 bases). CDR1 is SGHTA and CDR2 is FQGNSA in the germline V gene. The ends were cut back, 1 base at V and 6 bases at J, with 10 bases in the middle. This CDR3 comprises 15 residues. The CDR3 spells CASSLGSRANSPLHF. The CDR3 DNA is TGTGCCAGCAGCTTAGGGTCCAGGGCTAATTCACCCCTCCACTTT.

This clonotype was counted a few times. The CDR3 bases are TGTGCCAGCAGCTTGGGGCTCATCTCCTACAATGAGCAGTTCTTC. Residues: CASSLGLISYNEQFF. The V and J genes are TRBV5-6 and TRBJ2-1, with D unclear. The CDR3 length is 15 residues. With 0 bases removed from V and 0 bases from J, the gap between germline ends came to 7 bases. The germline CDR1 and CDR2 sequences are SGHDT and YYEEEE.

This clonotype was picked up a small number of times. The rearrangement joins TRBV24-1 to TRBJ2-5; TRBD1 might be the D (5 bases). The CDR3 loop spans 15 amino acids. In germline, CDR1 is KGHDR, CDR2 SFDVKD. The V gene lost 7 bases and the J gene lost 2 bases, with 16 bases spanning the gap. The CDR3 nucleotides read TGTGCCACCAGCGACCCGATGACAGTGCAAGAGACCCAGTACTTC. Translating gives CATSDPMTVQETQYF.

This clonotype was seen repeatedly, ten times or more. The chain is built from TRBV5-1 and TRBJ2-7; no clear D gene. CDR1 is SGHRS and CDR2 is YFSETQ in the germline V gene. The germline V and J ends were trimmed by 4 bases and 2 bases, with 10 bases remaining between them. The CDR3 has 13 amino acids. As DNA, the CDR3 is TGCGCCAGCAGCATAGACGGAGCCTACGAGCAGTACTTC. This gives the protein CASSIDGAYEQYF.

This clonotype was recorded a few times. In DNA, the CDR3 is TGTGCCAGCAGCCAAGATCCCGGGACAGGGAAGTACTTC. As protein: CASSQDPGTGKYF. The chain has TRBV3-1 and TRBJ2-7, with 9 bases aligning to TRBD1. V lost 0 bases and J lost 11; bases outside the gene matches: 5. This CDR3 has 13 residues. Germline V gene data show CDR1 as LGHDT and CDR2 as YNNKEL (reference sequence).

CDR3 coding DNA: TGTGCCAGCAGAAGGACGGCGGGGCAAGAGACCCAGTACTTC. Residues: CASRRTAGQETQYF. The chain joins TRBV27 to TRBJ2-5; a weak D match, TRBD2 (6 bases). Germline CDR1 and CDR2: MNHEY and SMNVEV (reference sequence). Deletions cut 6 bases from V and 2 bases from J, with 13 bases between. The CDR3 length is 14 residues.

The J gene is TRBJ2-2, the V gene TRBV12-3 or TRBV12-4; 10 bases fit TRBD1. There are 15 residues in the CDR3. V lost 4 bases to trimming and J lost 7 bases; unmatched junction nucleotides: 6. The CDR3 DNA follows: TGTGCCAGCAGTTACCGGGACAGGGGTCACGGGGAGCTGTTTTTT. This encodes CASSYRDRGHGELFF.

This clonotype was recorded once. The CDR3 here is CASRRRGSGISYNEQFF. For the CDR3, the DNA is TGTGCCAGCAGGCGCCGGGGTAGCGGAATCTCCTACAATGAGCAGTTCTTC. The rearrangement uses TRBV27 and TRBJ2-1; a possible D gene is TRBD2 (6 bases). V was trimmed by 6 bases and J by 0 bases, leaving 18 bases between them. Germline loops: CDR1 MNHEY, CDR2 SMNVEV (reference sequence). The CDR3 is 17 amino acids.

In its sample, this clonotype was seen a few times. The chain has TRBV5-1 and TRBJ2-7; 14 bases match TRBD2. CDR3 length: 16 residues. Germline lookup yields CDR1 SGHRS and CDR2 YFSETQ. Trimming at V came to 2 bases and at J to 5 bases, leaving 6 bases not matched to a gene. The CDR3 DNA is TGCGCCAGCAGCTTAGGGACTAGCGGGAGAGTCGACGAGCAGTACTTC. It specifies CASSLGTSGRVDEQYF.

V is TRBV25-1 and J is TRBJ2-2, with 9 bases fitting TRBD2. The ends lost 6 bases at V and 8 bases at J; junction bases unmatched: 10. Germline CDR1 reads MGHDK; CDR2 reads SYGVNS. The CDR3 runs 15 residues. The CDR3 sequence: CASRPAGGAVGELFF. The CDR3 nucleotides are TGTGCCAGCAGGCCAGCGGGGGGCGCGGTAGGGGAGCTGTTTTTT.

The chain links TRBV6-2 or TRBV6-3 to TRBJ2-7, with unresolved D. This CDR3 region has 12 residues. Germline values: CDR1 MNHEY, CDR2 SVGEGT. Trimming removed 6 bases from V and 6 bases from J, with 12 bases in between. CDR3 sequence (DNA): TGTGCCAGCAGCCCCCAGAAAACCGAGCAGTACTTC. This sequence encodes CASSPQKTEQYF.

The chain uses TRBV20-1 and TRBJ2-7; D is tentatively TRBD1 or TRBD2 (7 bases each). This CDR3 contains 15 residues. From germline, CDR1 is DFQATT and CDR2 SNEGSKA (reference sequence). The V end was cut by 5 bases, the J end by 5 bases, with 22 bases between. Here the CDR3 reads CSALRGRGRGDEQYF. CDR3 DNA sequence: TGCAGTGCTCTCCGAGGGAGGGGGCGCGGAGACGAGCAGTACTTC.

The chain links TRBV20-1 to TRBJ1-2; D uncertain. The germline V gene encodes CDR1 DFQATT and CDR2 SNEGSKA (reference sequence). The CDR3 consists of 13 residues. V lost 5 bases and J lost 1, with 11 bases in between. The CDR3 nucleotides read TGCAGTGCTGCTGACATTCTTAACTATGGCTACACCTTC. The encoded protein is CSAADILNYGYTF.

The chain employs TRBV11-2 and TRBJ2-1, with 10 positions matching TRBD2. The CDR3 sequence is 18 residues long. The V gene's germline CDR1 is SGHAT and CDR2 FQNNGV. Trimming at V came to 5 bases and at J to 0 bases, leaving 10 bases not matched to a gene. CDR3 protein: CASSRTSGFQSSYNEQFF. For the CDR3, the DNA is TGTGCCAGCAGCCGGACTAGCGGTTTTCAGAGCTCCTACAATGAGCAGTTCTTC.

The chain employs TRBV12-3 or TRBV12-4 and TRBJ2-3; the match to TRBD2 covers 11 bases. V shed 3 bases and J 4 bases; nucleotides not matched to a gene: 3. This CDR3 spans 15 amino acids. In DNA, the CDR3 is TGTGCCAGCAGTTTTAGCGGGGGGGCGTCAGATACGCAGTATTTT. Translated: CASSFSGGASDTQYF.

This clonotype was detected only a few times. The gene calls are TRBV5-5 and TRBJ1-6; D uncertain. The ends were cut back, 2 bases at V and 7 bases at J, with 7 bases in the middle. Per germline, CDR1 SGHKS and CDR2 YYEKEE (reference sequence). The CDR3 runs to 13 residues. CDR3 nucleotide sequence: TGTGCCAGCAGCTTTACGGCGAATTCACCCCTCCACTTT. Protein product: CASSFTANSPLHF.

This clonotype was observed a few times. J is TRBJ2-3 and V is TRBV9, with D uncertain. The CDR3 loop spans 15 amino acids. V lost 0 bases, J lost 2 bases, and 10 bases lay in between. Germline loops: CDR1 SGDLS, CDR2 YYNGEE. As DNA, the CDR3 is TGTGCCAGCAGCGTAGAGCCTACCTCCACAGATACGCAGTATTTT. Protein: CASSVEPTSTDTQYF.

V gene TRBV6-5 combines with J gene TRBJ1-1, with D perhaps TRBD1 (6 bases). The CDR3 has 18 residues. Germline values: CDR1 MNHEY, CDR2 SVGAGI. Trimming pared 0 bases from V and 0 bases from J, leaving 17 bases between. CDR3 nucleotides: TGTGCCAGCAGTTACTCGAAGGGGGGCCGAGTTATGAACACTGAAGCTTTCTTT. Translated, it gives CASSYSKGGRVMNTEAFF.

The chain couples TRBV5-1 to TRBJ2-1, with 10 bases identical to TRBD2. From germline, CDR1 is SGHRS and CDR2 YFSETQ. This CDR3 is built from 15 residues. After removal of 3 bases from V and 6 bases from J, the junction contained 6 bases not matched to a gene. The CDR3 loop is CASSWSGGAFNEQFF. The CDR3 DNA is TGCGCCAGCAGCTGGAGCGGGGGGGCTTTCAATGAGCAGTTCTTC.

V is TRBV29-1 and J is TRBJ2-3; no clear D gene. Germline V gene sequence: CDR1 SQVTM, CDR2 ANQGSEA. The CDR3 sequence is 15 residues long. Trimming removed 7 bases at V and 3 bases at J, with 20 bases between. Here the CDR3 reads CSAATPVGRTDTQYF. CDR3 bases: TGCAGCGCCGCGACTCCAGTTGGCCGAACAGATACGCAGTATTTT.

This chain connects TRBV7-9 to TRBJ2-1, with TRBD2 matching 9 bases. Germline V gives CDR1 SEHNR, CDR2 FQNEAQ (reference sequence). Unmatched junction bases numbered 4, after V lost 2 bases and J lost 2 bases. The CDR3 runs 16 residues. In DNA, the CDR3 is TGTGCCAGCAGCTTAATGGGCGGGGGGGCCTACAATGAGCAGTTCTTC. It translates to CASSLMGGGAYNEQFF.

This clonotype appeared a few times. The chain carries TRBV6-2 or TRBV6-3 and TRBJ2-1, with D possibly matching TRBD2 (5 bases). The CDR3 covers 14 residues. V lost 7 bases and J lost 12, with 22 bases in between. Germline CDR1 and CDR2: MNHEY and SVGEGT. The CDR3 sequence is CASKGGSRMFGQFF. The CDR3 coding sequence is TGTGCCAGCAAGGGTGGGAGTAGGATGTTTGGGCAGTTCTTC.

This clonotype was picked up many times. The V call is TRBV20-1, the J call TRBJ1-1; D gene ambiguous. Looked up from germline, CDR1 is DFQATT and CDR2 is SNEGSKA (reference sequence). V lost 3 bases, J lost 1 base, and 3 bases lay in between. The CDR3 covers 11 residues. The chain's CDR3 is CSASRNTEAFF. CDR3 DNA: TGCAGTGCTAGTAGGAACACTGAAGCTTTCTTT.